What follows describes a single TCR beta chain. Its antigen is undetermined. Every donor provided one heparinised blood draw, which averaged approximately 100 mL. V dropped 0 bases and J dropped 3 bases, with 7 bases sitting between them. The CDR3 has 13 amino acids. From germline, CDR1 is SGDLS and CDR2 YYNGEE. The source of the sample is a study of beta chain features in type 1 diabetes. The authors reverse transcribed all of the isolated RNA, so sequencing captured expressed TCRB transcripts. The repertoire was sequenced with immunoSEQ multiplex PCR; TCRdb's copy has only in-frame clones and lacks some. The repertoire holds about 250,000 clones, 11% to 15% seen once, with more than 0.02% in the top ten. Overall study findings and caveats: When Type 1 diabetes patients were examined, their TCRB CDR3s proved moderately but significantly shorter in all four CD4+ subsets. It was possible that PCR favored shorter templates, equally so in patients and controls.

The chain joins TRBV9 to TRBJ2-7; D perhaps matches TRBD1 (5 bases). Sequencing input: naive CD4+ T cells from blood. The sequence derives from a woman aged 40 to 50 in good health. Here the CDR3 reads CASSVGQNYEQYF. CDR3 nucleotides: TGTGCCAGCAGCGTAGGACAGAACTACGAGCAGTACTTC. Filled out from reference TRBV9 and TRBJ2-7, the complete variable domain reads DSGVTQTPKHLITATGQRVTLRCSPRSGDLSVYWYQQSLDQGLQFLIQYYNGEERAKGNILERFSAQQFPDLHSELNLSSLELGDSALYFCASSVGQNYEQYFGPGTRLTVT.